This TCR beta chain was recorded in a study of cytomegalovirus exposure and HLA in healthy donors. Turning to the study itself: Unique TCRs numbering roughly 80 million, obtained from HLA-typed donors, made up an early data release.

Concerning this clone: The antigen is unknown.

Study-wide points: CMV antigen specificity of a few CMV-associated chains was confirmed in vitro. Relative to the approximately 700-donor mean, N-insertions were reportedly fewer in an Asian-associated ancestry cluster in a later analysis. A later look showed TCR association rates differing by HLA locus, highest for DRB1 and lowest for HLA-C.

PCR amplification relied on 60 Vbeta primers (plus 13 Jbeta primers). Using immunoSEQ multiplex PCR, the repertoire was profiled, and TCRdb retains in-frame clones only, with some absent. Of just over 200,000 clones listed, around 83% were seen once; the top ten hold about 3%. CDR3 length: 16 amino acids. The trim removed 0 bases at V and 4 bases at J, leaving 2 bases unmatched. The germline gives CDR1 SGHRS, CDR2 YFSETQ. This chain links TRBV5-1 with TRBJ2-1, with 12 bases lining up with TRBD2. What was sequenced was PBMCs. The origin of this receptor is a woman between 40 and 50 years old in good health and CMV-seronegative. The CDR3: CASSLGLAGVYNEQFF. The CDR3 coding sequence is TGCGCCAGCAGCTTGGGACTAGCGGGAGTGTACAATGAGCAGTTCTTC.